This T cell receptor (beta chain) is from a study of shared clonotypes between healthy human individuals. Unsorted PBMC samples were amplified in replicate PCRs containing roughly 300 ng DNA, 30,000 or so T cell genomes. Assay used: immunoSEQ multiplex PCR; TCRdb lists only in-frame clones, some missing. The sample includes around 500,000 clones, 81% of them seen just once. Without sorting, samples used some 93 million PBMCs for genomic DNA. Concerning this clone itself: This likely came from a read error, as a far larger clone is one base away. The sample contains more than one DNA sequence encoding this CDR3.

CDR1 and CDR2 from the germline V gene are SGHNT and YYREEE (reference sequence). The length of the CDR3 is 14 residues. The specimen sequenced was PBMCs. The sequence was obtained from a woman in her 40s in good health. Some clones in this sample may be carry-over from other donors' samples. V and J are TRBV5-4 and TRBJ1-5, with D tentatively TRBD1 (5 bases). The CDR3 region is CASSLKGVDQPQHF. Written as DNA, the CDR3 is TGTGCCAGCAGCTTGAAAGGGGTTGATCAGCCCCAGCACTTT.